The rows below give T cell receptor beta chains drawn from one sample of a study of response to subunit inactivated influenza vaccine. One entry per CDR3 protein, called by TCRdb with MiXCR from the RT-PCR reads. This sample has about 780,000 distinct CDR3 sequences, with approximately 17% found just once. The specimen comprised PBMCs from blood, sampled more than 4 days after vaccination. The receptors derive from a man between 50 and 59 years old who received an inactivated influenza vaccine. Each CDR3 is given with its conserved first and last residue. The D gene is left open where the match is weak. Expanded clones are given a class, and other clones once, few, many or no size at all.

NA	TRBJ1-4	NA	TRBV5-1	CASSLAAGAGEKLFF	TGCGCCAGCAGCTTGGCCGCGGGGGCGGGCGAAAAACTGTTTTTT
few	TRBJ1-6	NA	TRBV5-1	CASSLGEISSPLHF	TGCGCCAGCAGCTTAGGAGAGATAAGTTCACCCCTCCACTTT
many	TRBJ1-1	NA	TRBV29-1	CSGTDRDTEAFF	TGCAGCGGAACCGACAGAGACACTGAAGCTTTCTTT
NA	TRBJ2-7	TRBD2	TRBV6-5	CASSYGGRAQYEQYF	TGTGCCAGCAGTTACGGCGGGAGGGCCCAATACGAGCAGTACTTC
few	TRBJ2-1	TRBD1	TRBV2	CASKTGGGNEQFF	TGTGCCAGCAAAACAGGGGGCGGAAATGAGCAGTTCTTC
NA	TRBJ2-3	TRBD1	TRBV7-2	CASSLRKGGTTDTQYF	TGTGCCAGCAGCTTACGCAAAGGGGGCACCACAGATACGCAGTATTTT
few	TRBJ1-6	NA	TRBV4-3	CASSQVGDSPLHF	TGCGCCAGCAGCCAAGTGGGGGACTCACCCCTCCACTTT
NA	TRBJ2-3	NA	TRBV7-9	CASSLDLGYSTDTQYF	TGTGCCAGCAGCTTAGACCTTGGCTACAGCACAGATACGCAGTATTTT
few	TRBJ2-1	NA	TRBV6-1	CASSERGVLSEQFF	TGTGCCAGCAGTGAAAGGGGAGTCCTATCTGAGCAGTTCTTC
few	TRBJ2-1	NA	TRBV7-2	CASSPLRVHEQFF	TGTGCCAGCAGCCCCCTCCGGGTGCATGAGCAGTTCTTC
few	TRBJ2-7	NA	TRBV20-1	CSARAQTGGKIYEQYF	TGCAGTGCTAGGGCTCAAACTGGCGGGAAGATCTACGAGCAGTACTTC
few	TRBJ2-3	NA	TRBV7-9	CASSLDYHSDTQYF	TGTGCCAGCAGCTTAGATTACCATTCAGATACGCAGTATTTT
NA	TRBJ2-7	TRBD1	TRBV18	CASSPQGTGGYEQYF	TGTGCCAGCTCACCCCAAGGGACAGGGGGCTACGAGCAGTACTTC
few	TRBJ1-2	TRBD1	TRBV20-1	CSARDLQGIGYYGYTF	TGCAGTGCTAGAGATTTACAGGGGATAGGGTACTATGGCTACACCTTC
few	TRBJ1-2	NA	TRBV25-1	CASTDYRDDYGYTF	TGTGCCAGCACTGACTACAGGGACGACTATGGCTACACCTTC
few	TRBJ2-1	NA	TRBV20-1	CSADLAGSEQFF	TGCAGTGCAGACTTGGCGGGTAGTGAGCAGTTCTTC
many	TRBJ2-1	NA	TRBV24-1	CATSDLPDSYNEQFF	TGTGCCACCAGTGATCTCCCCGACTCCTACAATGAGCAGTTCTTC
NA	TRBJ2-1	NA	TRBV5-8	CASSLARGANEQFF	TGTGCCAGCAGCTTGGCGAGGGGGGCAAATGAGCAGTTCTTC
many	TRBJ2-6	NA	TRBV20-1	CSARDRPWDSGANVLTF	TGCAGTGCTAGAGATCGCCCATGGGACTCTGGGGCCAACGTCCTGACTTTC
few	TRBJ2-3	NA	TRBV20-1	CSALGRTTFQGYRDTQYF	TGCAGTGCACTGGGACGAACAACTTTTCAGGGATATCGAGATACGCAGTATTTT
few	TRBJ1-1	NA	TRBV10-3	CAIRGDITNTEAFF	TGTGCCATCAGAGGGGACATAACGAACACTGAAGCTTTCTTT
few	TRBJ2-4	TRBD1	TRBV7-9	CASKQGESIQYF	TGTGCCAGCAAGCAGGGGGAAAGCATTCAGTACTTC
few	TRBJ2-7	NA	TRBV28	CASSFGRVSYEQYF	TGTGCCAGCAGTTTTGGTAGGGTATCCTACGAGCAGTACTTC
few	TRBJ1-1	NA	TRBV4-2	CASSQVGRGDNTEAFF	TGTGCCAGCAGCCAAGTAGGGAGGGGAGACAACACTGAAGCTTTCTTT
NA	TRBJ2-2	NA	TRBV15	CATSPRTTGELFF	TGTGCCACCAGCCCCAGAACCACCGGGGAGCTGTTTTTT
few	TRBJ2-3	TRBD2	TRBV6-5	CASSYSDSGKTDTQYF	TGTGCCAGCAGTTACTCGGATAGCGGGAAGACAGATACGCAGTATTTT
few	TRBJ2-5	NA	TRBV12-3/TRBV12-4	CASSTLRTQETQYF	TGTGCCAGCAGTACCCTCCGGACTCAAGAGACCCAGTACTTC
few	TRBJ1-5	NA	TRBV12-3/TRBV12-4	CASSFGSGMSNQPQHF	TGTGCCAGCAGTTTCGGGTCAGGGATGAGCAATCAGCCCCAGCATTTT
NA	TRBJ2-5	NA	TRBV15	CATSRLTSPGETQYF	TGTGCCACCAGCAGACTGACCTCACCGGGGGAGACCCAGTACTTC
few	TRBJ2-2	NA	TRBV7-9	CASSSWTEYTGELFF	TGTGCCAGCAGCTCTTGGACGGAGTACACCGGGGAGCTGTTTTTT
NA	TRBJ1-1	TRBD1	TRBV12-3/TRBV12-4	CASSLAGQVKNTEAFF	TGTGCCAGCAGTTTGGCCGGACAGGTAAAGAACACTGAAGCTTTCTTT
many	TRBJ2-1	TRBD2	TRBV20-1	CSARPTSGYNEQFF	TGCAGTGCTAGGCCCACTAGCGGGTACAATGAGCAGTTCTTC
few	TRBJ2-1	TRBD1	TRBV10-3	CAISESTGWDEQFF	TGTGCCATCAGTGAGTCGACAGGGTGGGATGAGCAGTTCTTC
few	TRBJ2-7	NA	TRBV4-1	CASSPRTVARTYEQYF	TGCGCCAGCAGCCCGCGGACCGTAGCCCGAACCTACGAGCAGTACTTC
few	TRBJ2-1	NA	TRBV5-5	CASSLPHINEQFF	TGTGCCAGCAGCTTGCCCCATATTAATGAGCAGTTCTTC
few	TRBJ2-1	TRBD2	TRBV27	CASSLTGGSGQSSYNEQFF	TGTGCCAGCAGTTTAACGGGGGGTAGCGGCCAAAGCTCCTACAATGAGCAGTTCTTC
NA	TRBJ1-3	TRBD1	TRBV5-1	CASSQTGAGNTIYF	TGCGCCAGCAGCCAAACAGGGGCTGGAAACACCATATATTTT
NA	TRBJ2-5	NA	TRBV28	CASSLRREFGETQYF	TGTGCCAGCAGTTTAAGGCGGGAATTTGGGGAGACCCAGTACTTC
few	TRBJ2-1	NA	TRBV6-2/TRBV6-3	CASSYGGLVNEQFF	TGTGCCAGCAGTTATGGGGGCCTTGTTAATGAGCAGTTCTTC
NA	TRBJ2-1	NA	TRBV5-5	CASSPVGAGVFNEQFF	TGTGCCAGCAGCCCGGTTGGGGCAGGGGTTTTCAATGAGCAGTTCTTC
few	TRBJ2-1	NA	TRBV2	CASSDESYNEQFF	TGTGCCAGCAGCGATGAATCCTACAATGAGCAGTTCTTC
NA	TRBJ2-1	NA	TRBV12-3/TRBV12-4	CASSFSTYEQFF	TGTGCCAGCAGTTTCTCAACCTATGAGCAGTTCTTC
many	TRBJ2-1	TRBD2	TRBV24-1	CATGTSEQFF	TGTGCCACCGGGACTAGTGAGCAGTTCTTC
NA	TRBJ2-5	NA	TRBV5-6	CASSSPTEAETQYF	TGTGCCAGCAGCTCCCCCACGGAAGCGGAGACCCAGTACTTC
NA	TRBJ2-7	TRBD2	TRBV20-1	CSAISGRDYEQYF	TGCAGTGCCATTAGCGGGAGGGACTACGAGCAGTACTTC
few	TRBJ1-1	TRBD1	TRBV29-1	CSVHRTGGGTEAFF	TGCAGCGTCCACCGGACAGGGGGCGGGACTGAAGCTTTCTTT
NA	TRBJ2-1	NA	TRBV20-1	CSARGREAYNEQFF	TGCAGTGCTAGAGGACGGGAAGCCTACAATGAGCAGTTCTTC
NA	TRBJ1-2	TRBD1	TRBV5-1	CASSKGQGNGYTF	TGCGCCAGCAGCAAGGGACAGGGAAATGGCTACACCTTC
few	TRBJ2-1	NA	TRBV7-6	CASSSPSGGGEQFF	TGTGCCAGCAGCTCGCCATCGGGTGGGGGTGAGCAGTTCTTC
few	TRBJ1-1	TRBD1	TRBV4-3	CASSQATGDGAFF	TGCGCCAGCAGCCAAGCCACAGGGGATGGGGCTTTCTTT
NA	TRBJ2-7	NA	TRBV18	CASSPPGDYEQYF	TGTGCCAGCAGTCCACCGGGGGATTACGAGCAGTACTTC
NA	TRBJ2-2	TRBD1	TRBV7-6	CASSFPRTGENTGELFF	TGTGCCAGCAGCTTCCCTCGAACAGGGGAAAACACCGGGGAGCTGTTTTTT
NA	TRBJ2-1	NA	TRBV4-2	CASSQDILGWEQFF	TGTGCCAGCAGCCAAGATATACTAGGATGGGAGCAGTTCTTC
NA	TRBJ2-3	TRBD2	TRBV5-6	CASTRSSGSTDTQYF	TGTGCCAGCACCCGGAGTAGCGGGAGCACAGATACGCAGTATTTT
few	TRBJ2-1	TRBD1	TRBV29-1	CSALKTGDEQFF	TGCAGCGCACTAAAGACAGGGGACGAGCAGTTCTTC
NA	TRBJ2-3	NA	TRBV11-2	CASSLAGLRDHTVTQYF	TGTGCCAGCAGCTTAGCTGGTTTACGGGATCACACAGTTACGCAGTATTTT
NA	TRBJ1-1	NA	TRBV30	CASAEDTEAFF	TGTGCCTCCGCAGAGGACACTGAAGCTTTCTTT
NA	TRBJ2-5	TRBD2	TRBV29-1	CSVDGVAGVQETQYF	TGCAGCGTTGACGGGGTAGCGGGGGTCCAAGAGACCCAGTACTTC
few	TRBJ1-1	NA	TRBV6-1	CASSVMENINTEAFF	TGTGCCAGCAGTGTTATGGAGAACATTAACACTGAAGCTTTCTTT
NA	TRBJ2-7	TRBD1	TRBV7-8	CASSPDREKAYEQYF	TGTGCCAGCAGCCCGGACAGGGAGAAGGCCTACGAGCAGTACTTC